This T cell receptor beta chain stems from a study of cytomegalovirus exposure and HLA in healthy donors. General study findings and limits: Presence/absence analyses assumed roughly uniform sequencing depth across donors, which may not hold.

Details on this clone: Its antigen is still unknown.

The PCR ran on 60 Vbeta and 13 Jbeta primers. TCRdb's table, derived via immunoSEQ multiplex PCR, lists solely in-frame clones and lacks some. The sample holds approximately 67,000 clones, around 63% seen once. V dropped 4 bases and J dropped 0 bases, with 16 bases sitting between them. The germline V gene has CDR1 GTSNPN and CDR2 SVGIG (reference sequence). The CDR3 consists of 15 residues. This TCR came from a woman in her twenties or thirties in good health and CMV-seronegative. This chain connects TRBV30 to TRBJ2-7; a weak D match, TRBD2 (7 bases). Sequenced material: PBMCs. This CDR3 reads CAWKEGGDVSYEQYF. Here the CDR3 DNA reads TGTGCCTGGAAAGAGGGGGGGGACGTCTCCTACGAGCAGTACTTC.